This TCR beta chain is drawn from a study of blood T cell repertoires in COVID-19. Turning to the study itself: Researchers got acute and convalescent COVID-19 samples from the United States, Italy and Spain. Sources were T cells, B-cell-depleted T cells, or PBMCs; the material itself was cDNA or gDNA.

This clone was seen a handful of times. In the original workflow: Scientists estimated how many nucleated cells there were by amplifying reference gene primers. Sequenced by immunoSEQ multiplex PCR; TCRdb stores in-frame clones only, minus some. V, J and clone size were drawn from that table, and D and trimming were deduced from the DNA. Altogether 80,000 to 100,000 clones are present, 91% being singletons, with the ten largest covering roughly 2%. The ends were cut back, 2 bases at V and 2 bases at J, with 19 bases in the middle. This CDR3 region has 17 residues. CDR1 SGHNT and CDR2 YYREEE come from the germline V gene (reference sequence).

The sample was peripheral blood. The J gene is TRBJ2-5, the V gene TRBV5-4; D may be TRBD2 (5 bases). This TCR was recovered from a human donor with active COVID-19. The donor label of this sample is uncertain. CDR3 in amino acids: CASSLRSRLASQETQYF. DNA of the CDR3: TGTGCCAGCAGCTTAAGATCAAGATTAGCGTCACAAGAGACCCAGTACTTC.